This T cell receptor beta chain derives from a study of radiotherapy plus CTLA-4 blockade in lung cancer. Study at large: An objective response was seen in around a sixth of patients, and disease control in around 33%. Study results and limitations: Reports identified early blood T cell clone dynamics, with interferon-beta, as the best response predictor. In blood, after radiotherapy plus ipilimumab, tumor-derived TCR clones expanded.

As to this clone: Its cognate antigen is unknown.

Chemo-refractory metastatic non-small-cell lung cancer patients received focal radiation with ipilimumab CTLA-4 blockade. Libraries were prepared by immunoSEQ multiplex PCR; TCRdb keeps only in-frame clonotypes and omits some of them. The data hold 55,000 to 70,000 clones, with more than 60% observed a single time. The CDR3 extends over 12 amino acids. Germline CDR1 SGHNT, CDR2 YYREEE (reference sequence). V lost 7 bases and J lost 4, with 8 bases in between. Specimen: peripheral blood, collected from a patient treated with radiotherapy plus ipilimumab. This chain connects TRBV5-4 to TRBJ1-4; a possible D gene is TRBD1 (5 bases). This sequence was found in a human donor with non-small cell lung cancer who had a complete response to radiotherapy plus ipilimumab. The DNA for the CDR3 is TGTGCCAGCGGGGGACTTAATGAAAAACTGTTTTTT. This codes for CASGGLNEKLFF.